The present T cell receptor beta chain was sequenced within a study of CD8+ T cells in alopecia areata. cDNA reverse transcribed from extracted RNA served as the sequencing template. Assay used: immunoSEQ multiplex PCR; TCRdb lists only in-frame clones, some missing. The sample lists 150,000 to 200,000 clones, 40% to 55% occurring once. The V gene end was trimmed by 5 bases and the J gene end by 2 bases; junction bases not matched to a gene: 6. Looked up from germline, CDR1 is PRHDT and CDR2 is FYEKMQ (reference sequence). The CDR3 totals 14 residues. Treatment noted: oral pan-JAK inhibitor, 5-10 mg twice daily.

The material sequenced was CD8+ T cells sorted from blood, taken around week 53, from a patient treated with tofacitinib. The J gene is TRBJ2-7, the V gene TRBV13; TRBD2 aligns across 7 bases. The clonotype comes from a human donor with alopecia areata. Here the CDR3 DNA reads TGTGCCAGCAGCCGTACGGGGGGTCCCTACGAGCAGTACTTC. Translation: CASSRTGGPYEQYF.